The clone carrying this T cell receptor beta chain was seen a handful of times. Germline V lookup: CDR1 GTSNPN, CDR2 SVGIG (reference sequence). V dropped 8 bases and J dropped 5; count of bases not matched to a gene: 7. The CDR3 loop spans 13 amino acids. The record originates from a study of blood T cell repertoires in COVID-19. As processed by the authors: For nucleated cells, counts were estimated from reference gene primer amplification. Data came from immunoSEQ multiplex PCR; TCRdb stores just in-frame clones and leaves some out. V and J calls and clone size come straight from that table; D and trimming were deduced from the DNA. The sample consists of hundreds of thousands of clones, around 90% of them appearing once.

This TCR was recovered from a woman under 30 with acute COVID-19. This chain connects TRBV30 to TRBJ2-1; 9 bases align to TRBD1. Sequences were obtained from PBMCs or T cells enriched from blood (not recorded which). The DNA for the CDR3 is TGTGCCCACGGGACAGGGACTAACAATGAGCAGTTCTTC. Protein sequence: CAHGTGTNNEQFF.